The T cell receptor (beta chain) described here comes from a study of T-cell reconstitution after alpha-beta-depleted transplantation in children. Broader study findings: One year post-transplant, T-cell counts and diversity were largely derived from T cells produced anew.

TCRbeta library preparation incorporated unique molecular identifiers. One entry per CDR3 protein, called by TCRdb with MiXCR from the PCR reads. The sample shows under 850,000 distinct CDR3 sequences, around 13% of them seen only once. A note on this clonotype: Its antigen is as yet unknown. This may be a read error: a much more frequent sequence differs by one nucleotide.

The CDR3 covers 17 residues. Looked up from germline, CDR1 is SGHRS and CDR2 is YFSETQ. The origin of this receptor is a girl aged 2 to 9 with congenital amegakaryocytic thrombocytopenia, due to receive a stem cell transplant. Specimen: PBMCs, collected before TCRalphabeta/CD19-depleted stem cell transplant. The chain combines TRBV5-1 with TRBJ2-1; the match to TRBD2 covers 9 bases. This CDR3 reads CASSLTLGTSSYNAQFF. CDR3 DNA: TGCGCCAGCAGCTTGACCCTGGGGACTAGCTCCTACAATGCGCAGTTCTTC.